This TCR beta chain was sequenced in a study of molecular identifiers for immune sequencing clone quantification. One entry per CDR3 protein results from TCRdb running MiXCR on the PCR reads. The table shows more than 60,000 distinct CDR3 sequences, with 15% to 20% occurring only once. Sorting was used to obtain naive CD8 T cells (CD8+CD4-CCR7+CD45RA+). This CDR3 is 13 amino acids long. Trimming removed 3 bases from V and 1 base from J, with 7 bases in between. This rearrangement joins TRBV12-3 or TRBV12-4 to TRBJ2-7; no firm D call. The receptor's source is a human donor in good health. Some libraries in this study had Jurkat cell RNA spiked in. Sequencing used naive CD8+ T cells from blood, with Jurkat cell RNA spiked in. Subset given: FACS-sorted CD8+CD4-CCR7+CD45RA+ naive T cells. CDR3 sequence: CASSFGVSYEQYF. The CDR3 nucleotides are TGTGCCAGCAGTTTTGGCGTATCCTACGAGCAGTACTTC.